Listed here are 18 T cell receptor beta chains from one sample, sequenced in a study of T cells in Graves' hyperthyroidism and ophthalmopathy. The investigators amplified TCR beta CDR3 regions from RNA transcripts. With the HTBI primer set, the TCR CDR3 went through a first round of RT-PCR. Via MiXCR, TCRdb re-called the multiplex PCR reads, giving one row per CDR3 protein. The table lists around 350,000 distinct CDR3 sequences, 13% to 15% of them singletons. Sequenced input: blood. These TCRs come from a woman aged 25 to 39 with Graves' ophthalmopathy.

This clonotype appeared many times. The chain links TRBV15 to TRBJ1-6; D is unresolved. Trimming took 0 bases from V and 9 from J, leaving 15 bases between them. The V gene's germline CDR1 is LNHNV and CDR2 YYDKDF (reference sequence). The CDR3 is made up of 16 amino acids. CDR3 loop: CATSRDVDSAGSPLHF. CDR3 DNA sequence: TGTGCCACCAGCAGAGACGTTGATTCGGCTGGTTCACCCCTCCACTTT.

This clonotype was observed many times. The chain has TRBV5-1 and TRBJ1-6, with unresolved D. Trimming took 2 bases from V and 8 from J, leaving 8 bases between them. The V gene's germline CDR1 is SGHRS and CDR2 YFSETQ. The CDR3 sequence is 13 residues long. CDR3 sequence (DNA): TGCGCCAGCAGCTTTCAACAAGATTCACCCCTCCACTTT. Residues: CASSFQQDSPLHF.

The table lists this clonotype with many counts. The J gene is TRBJ2-1, the V gene TRBV19; 8 bases fit TRBD1. Unmatched junction bases numbered 3, after V lost 5 bases and J lost 6 bases. The CDR3 is 13 residues long. Germline CDR1 reads LNHDA; CDR2 reads SQIVND (reference sequence). The CDR3 DNA sequence: TGTGCCAGTAGTGGACAGGGATTCAATGAGCAGTTCTTC. Translated: CASSGQGFNEQFF.

At least ten counts were recorded for this clonotype. The V and J genes are TRBV27 and TRBJ2-7; D unclear. V lost 4 bases and J 2 bases, leaving 15 bases between the germline ends. CDR3 size: 15 residues. CDR1 is MNHEY and CDR2 is SMNVEV in the germline V gene (reference sequence). CDR3 sequence: CASSSTTNDPYEQYF. The CDR3 nucleotides read TGTGCCAGCAGTTCTACGACCAACGATCCCTACGAGCAGTACTTC.

This clonotype has a count of ten or more. V usage is TRBV6-5 and J usage is TRBJ1-2; TRBD1 might be the D (6 bases). The length of the CDR3 is 15 residues. The germline V and J ends were trimmed by 2 bases and 6 bases, with 16 bases remaining between them. The germline gives CDR1 MNHEY, CDR2 SVGAGI. In DNA form, the CDR3 reads TGTGCCAGCAGTTACGGACAGCTCTCCTTTGATGGCTACACCTTC. Translated: CASSYGQLSFDGYTF.

This clonotype was seen at least ten times. This chain connects TRBV24-1 to TRBJ2-3; D remains ambiguous. V was trimmed by 4 bases and J by 0 bases, leaving 10 bases between them. Germline CDR1 is KGHDR and CDR2 is SFDVKD. The CDR3 spans 15 residues. The CDR3 loop is CATSDPSRSTDTQYF. In DNA form, the CDR3 reads TGTGCCACCAGTGACCCAAGCAGGAGCACAGATACGCAGTATTTT.

This clonotype was counted at least ten times. This chain uses TRBV11-2 with TRBJ2-5, with 12 bases lining up with TRBD2. This CDR3 has 16 residues. V lost 5 bases to trimming and J lost 2 bases; unmatched junction nucleotides: 6. CDR1 is SGHAT, CDR2 FQNNGV, per germline. The CDR3 coding sequence is TGTGCCAGCAGCCTCCGACTAGCGGGGGAACAAGAGACCCAGTACTTC. Translated: CASSLRLAGEQETQYF.

This clonotype was seen many times. The chain is built from TRBV9 and TRBJ2-7; a possible D gene is TRBD2 (5 bases). The CDR3 extends over 14 amino acids. CDR1 and CDR2 from the germline V gene are SGDLS and YYNGEE. Between the trimmed V and J ends, which lost 4 bases and 2 bases, there was a span of 13 bases. The CDR3 sequence is CASSPRVGAYEQYF. CDR3 sequence (DNA): TGTGCCAGCAGCCCCCGGGTCGGGGCCTACGAGCAGTACTTC.

This clonotype came up many times. The rearrangement links TRBV7-9 to TRBJ2-7; D remains ambiguous. V lost 0 bases and J lost 6, with 9 bases in between. The CDR3 is 13 amino acids. The germline V gene encodes CDR1 SEHNR and CDR2 FQNEAQ (reference sequence). The CDR3 nucleotides read TGTGCCAGCAGCTTAGCGCCGGCGGTCGAGCAGTACTTC. Translating gives CASSLAPAVEQYF.

At least ten counts were recorded for this clonotype. The chain carries TRBV5-6 and TRBJ2-3; 7 bases align to TRBD2. Looked up from germline, CDR1 is SGHDT and CDR2 is YYEEEE. J lost 2 bases, V lost 0 bases, and 3 bases had no gene match. The CDR3 spans 15 residues. CDR3 sequence: CASSLGGGTTDTQYF. Written as DNA, the CDR3 is TGTGCCAGCAGCTTGGGGGGGGGGACCACAGATACGCAGTATTTT.

This clonotype was observed at least ten times. This rearrangement joins TRBV15 to TRBJ2-1; 7 nucleotides match TRBD1. From germline, CDR1 is LNHNV and CDR2 YYDKDF (reference sequence). CDR3 length: 16 amino acids. The V segment lost 1 base and the J segment 6 bases; nucleotides outside the gene matches: 9. The CDR3: CATSRAVTGNINEQFF. The CDR3 nucleotides read TGTGCCACCAGCAGAGCCGTGACAGGGAACATCAATGAGCAGTTCTTC.

This clonotype occurred many times. The rearrangement links TRBV18 to TRBJ2-7, with TRBD1 as a possible D gene (5 bases). V was cut by 3 bases and J by 6 bases, with 12 bases left in between. CDR3 length equals 13 residues. CDR1 is KGHSH, CDR2 LQKENI, per germline. This CDR3 reads CASSPQGPGEQYF. CDR3 nucleotide sequence: TGTGCCAGCTCACCTCAGGGCCCGGGCGAGCAGTACTTC.

This clonotype was seen a few times. This chain links TRBV20-1 with TRBJ2-4; 7 nucleotides match TRBD2. This CDR3 comprises 13 residues. The J segment lost 7 bases and the V segment lost 6 bases, leaving 9 bases of the junction unmatched. Germline lookup yields CDR1 DFQATT and CDR2 SNEGSKA (reference sequence). Here the CDR3 DNA reads TGCAGTGCCCCTGAGGAGGGAGGGAACATTCAGTACTTC. Translated: CSAPEEGGNIQYF.

The sample holds many counts of this clonotype. The chain uses TRBV11-2 and TRBJ2-1; D may be TRBD1 (5 bases). Trimming removed 5 bases at V and 4 bases at J, with 15 bases between. Germline V CDR1 and CDR2: SGHAT, FQNNGV. There are 15 residues in the CDR3. In DNA form, the CDR3 reads TGTGCCAGCAGCCGTCCAGGGTATGGATACAATGAGCAGTTCTTC. Translating it yields CASSRPGYGYNEQFF.

This clonotype was detected ten times or more. J is TRBJ1-5 and V is TRBV6-1; D gene ambiguous. Per the germline V gene, CDR1 is MNHNS and CDR2 is SASEGT. This CDR3 spans 15 amino acids. V was trimmed by 8 bases and J by 2 bases, leaving 16 bases between them. The CDR3 is CASVRRPPRNQPQHF. In DNA form, the CDR3 reads TGTGCCAGCGTCCGACGGCCGCCCCGCAATCAGCCCCAGCATTTT.

As regards this clonotype: The junction departs from the called germline gene at one end, perhaps through a read error. The chain recombines TRBV28 with TRBJ2-1, with TRBD1 matching 7 bases. Germline CDR1 and CDR2: MDHEN and SYDVKM. CDR3 length equals 14 residues. CDR3 residues: CAGSLTGTVDEQFF. CDR3 nucleotides: TGTGCCGGCAGTTTGACCGGGACAGTGGATGAGCAGTTCTTC.

This clonotype appeared a few times. The junction shows a germline mismatch at one end, possibly a read error. The J gene is TRBJ2-3, the V gene TRBV24-1; the D gene is possibly TRBD1 (6 bases). The CDR3 has 16 residues. Germline V gene lookup returns CDR1 KGHDR and CDR2 SFDVKD. The CDR3, as DNA: TGTGCCGCCAGTGATTTGTCCGAGGGGGTCGCAGATACGCAGTATTTT. Protein: CAASDLSEGVADTQYF.

In this sample, this clonotype turned up a few times. The chain uses TRBV9 and TRBJ2-5, with D unresolved. V lost 3 bases and J 4 bases, leaving 13 bases between the germline ends. The germline CDR1 and CDR2 sequences are SGDLS and YYNGEE. This CDR3 region has 14 residues. The CDR3 sequence is CASSAQDGRETQYF. For the CDR3, the DNA is TGTGCCAGCAGCGCCCAGGACGGCCGAGAGACCCAGTACTTC.